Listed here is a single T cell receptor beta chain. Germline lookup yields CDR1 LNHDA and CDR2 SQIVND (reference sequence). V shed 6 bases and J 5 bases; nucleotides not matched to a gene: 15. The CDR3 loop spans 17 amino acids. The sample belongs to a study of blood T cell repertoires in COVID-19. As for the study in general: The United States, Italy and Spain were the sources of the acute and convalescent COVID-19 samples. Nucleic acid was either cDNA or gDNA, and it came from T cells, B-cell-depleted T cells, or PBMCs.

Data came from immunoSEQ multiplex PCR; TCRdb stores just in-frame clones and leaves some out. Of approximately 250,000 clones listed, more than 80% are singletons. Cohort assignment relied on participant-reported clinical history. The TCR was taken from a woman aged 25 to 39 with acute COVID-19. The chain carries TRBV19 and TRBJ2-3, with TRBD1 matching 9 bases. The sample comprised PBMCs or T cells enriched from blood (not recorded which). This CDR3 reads CASSGTLGTGWRDTQYF. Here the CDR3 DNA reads TGTGCCAGTAGCGGAACCCTTGGGACAGGGTGGAGAGATACGCAGTATTTT.